What follows are 25 T cell receptor beta chains derived from one specimen sequenced in a study of T cell repertoires in cytomegalovirus infection (dated by TCRdb to between 2018 and 2021). Sequencer: Illumina HiSeq 1500. TCRdb cleaned the public reads at Q25 with fastp, built clones with MiXCR and kept in-frame beta chains. CDR3 protein sequences are deduplicated, and each keeps its most common genes and DNA. In this sample the table shows around 740,000 distinct CDR3 sequences, approximately 34% of which occur a single time. The leading ten clones occupy roughly 2.8% of the sample. Material: PBMCs. The receptors shown here come from a human donor in good health (CMV status not recorded). Some clones in this sample may be carry-over from other donors' samples.

Concerning this clonotype: One junction end disagrees with the germline gene, perhaps due to a read error. The gene calls are TRBV28 and TRBJ1-4; 8 bases line up with TRBD1. Germline V gives CDR1 MDHEN, CDR2 SYDVKM. The CDR3 is 15 residues long. The CDR3 DNA sequence: TGTTCCAGCAGCGCCGGGACAGGCATGGAGGAAAAACTTTTTTTT. Translation gives CSSSAGTGMEEKLFF.

Written as DNA, the CDR3 is TGTGCCAGCAGCTTGTACGACAGGGATCAGCCCCAGCATTTT. Protein: CASSLYDRDQPQHF. The chain couples TRBV5-6 to TRBJ1-5; 7 bases agree with TRBD1. The junction had 3 bases not matched to a gene; V was cut back by 1 base and J by 5 bases. Germline CDR1 and CDR2: SGHDT and YYEEEE. This CDR3 has 14 amino acids.

This rearrangement joins TRBV20-1 to TRBJ1-1, with a possible D match to TRBD1 (5 bases). Per germline, CDR1 DFQATT and CDR2 SNEGSKA (reference sequence). CDR3 length equals 16 residues. Trimming removed 0 bases at V and 3 bases at J, with 17 bases between. CDR3 sequence: CSARDLTSKGHTEAFF. The CDR3 region has the DNA TGCAGTGCTAGAGATTTGACCTCTAAGGGGCACACTGAAGCTTTCTTT.

J is TRBJ1-2 and V is TRBV6-5; D is possibly TRBD1 (5 bases). The CDR3 sequence is 12 residues long. Trimming removed 6 bases at V and 4 bases at J, with 9 bases between. Germline V CDR1 and CDR2: MNHEY, SVGAGI. The CDR3 loop is CASRQVPYGYTF. In DNA form, the CDR3 reads TGTGCCAGCAGACAGGTTCCCTATGGCTACACCTTC.

The genes are TRBV6-8 and TRBJ1-2, with D possibly matching TRBD1 (5 bases). CDR3 length: 12 residues. V lost 10 bases, J lost 4 bases, and 13 bases lay in between. Germline CDR1 MNHGY, CDR2 SAAAGT. The CDR3 protein is CATSLRGYGYTF. In nucleotides, the CDR3 is TGTGCCACCTCACTAAGGGGCTATGGCTACACCTTC.

This clonotype was detected a few times. CDR3 in amino acids: CASSPPGGGAGSDTQYF. The CDR3 nucleotides are TGTGCCAGCAGCCCCCCGGGCGGGGGGGCCGGATCTGATACGCAGTATTTT. The chain employs TRBV28 and TRBJ2-3; 9 bases are shared with TRBD2. V shed 6 bases, J shed 6 bases, and the junction held 16 bases outside the gene matches. Germline-derived CDR1 and CDR2 are MDHEN and SYDVKM. CDR3 size: 17 residues.

CDR3 nucleotides: TGTGCCAGCAGCTTAGCCTACCGGTCGGATAACGAGCAGTACTTC. Amino acid sequence: CASSLAYRSDNEQYF. The rearrangement joins TRBV7-6 to TRBJ2-7; D ambiguous. The germline CDR1 and CDR2 sequences are SGHVS and FNYEAQ. Trimming shortened V by 0 bases and J by 5 bases, and 14 bases separated the two germline ends. This CDR3 region has 15 residues.

The sample holds a few counts of this clonotype. The chain has TRBV19 and TRBJ1-6, with D uncertain. Trimming removed 5 bases at V and 10 bases at J, with 24 bases between. Germline V gene lookup returns CDR1 LNHDA and CDR2 SQIVND (reference sequence). The CDR3 runs 17 residues. In DNA, the CDR3 is TGTGCCAGTAGTTTAACGCAAGGAGACGGGCCTTACTCACCCCTCCACTTT. This sequence encodes CASSLTQGDGPYSPLHF.

This clonotype was counted at least ten times. The chain has TRBV28 and TRBJ1-5; no clear D. Germline CDR1 and CDR2: MDHEN and SYDVKM. The CDR3 is made up of 14 amino acids. The V end lost 3 bases, the J end lost 0 bases, and 6 bases lay between the germline ends. The CDR3 DNA sequence: TGTGCCAGCAGTTTTCGAGGTAGCAATCAGCCCCAGCATTTT. Its protein is CASSFRGSNQPQHF.

This clonotype was picked up a small number of times. This chain joins TRBV7-2 and TRBJ2-7; the match to TRBD2 covers 11 bases. This CDR3 contains 20 residues. The germline V gene has CDR1 SGHTA and CDR2 FQGNSA. The V and J ends lost 2 bases and 0 bases, in that order; junction bases with no gene match: 15. Here the CDR3 reads CASSLNPTRLAGGNSYEQYF. CDR3 bases: TGTGCCAGCAGCTTAAACCCTACGAGGCTAGCGGGAGGTAACTCCTACGAGCAGTACTTC.

The table lists this clonotype with a count of one. The chain combines TRBV6-6 with TRBJ1-3; 9 bases match TRBD1. Germline CDR1 is MNHNY and CDR2 is SVGAGI (reference sequence). The CDR3 contains 15 residues. Losses at the gene ends were 6 bases for V and 4 bases for J; bases not matched to a gene: 7. The CDR3 reads CASRPGQGVGNTIYF. Here the CDR3 DNA reads TGTGCCAGCAGGCCGGGACAGGGCGTCGGAAACACCATATATTTT.

Only a few counts were recorded for this clonotype. The chain couples TRBV28 to TRBJ2-7; D uncertain. Trimming took 1 base from V and 2 from J, leaving 9 bases between them. In germline, CDR1 is MDHEN, CDR2 SYDVKM. This CDR3 is 14 amino acids long. CDR3 bases: TGTGCCAGCAGTTTATTAGACACCACCTACGAGCAGTACTTC. Protein: CASSLLDTTYEQYF.

This clonotype was detected only a few times. The chain joins TRBV6-6 to TRBJ2-5; TRBD2 agrees at 12 bases. The germline gives CDR1 MNHNY, CDR2 SVGAGI (reference sequence). The junction had 6 bases not matched to a gene; V was cut back by 6 bases and J by 1 base. CDR3 length equals 16 residues. The CDR3 here is CASSDGLAGLQETQYF. The CDR3 DNA reads TGTGCCAGCAGCGACGGACTAGCGGGGCTCCAAGAGACCCAGTACTTC.

Worth noting for this clonotype: The CDR3 ends on some other residue instead of the conserved phenylalanine or tryptophan, so this is likely a read error. The V and J genes are TRBV12-3 or TRBV12-4 and TRBJ1-4, with D possibly matching TRBD1 (5 bases). The length of the CDR3 is 13 residues. The DNA for the CDR3 is TGTGCCAGCAGTTTATACAGGTTTGAAGAACTGTTTTGT. Residues: CASSLYRFEELFC.

This clonotype was detected only a few times. The chain joins TRBV6-5 to TRBJ1-6; TRBD1 matches 9 bases. The trim removed 0 bases at V and 1 base at J, leaving 10 bases unmatched. The V gene's germline CDR1 is MNHEY and CDR2 SVGAGI. This CDR3 has 20 residues. The CDR3 nucleotides are TGTGCCAGCAGTTACTCGATACAGGGGGCAAGGTCGTCCTATAATTCACCCCTCCACTTT. Translated: CASSYSIQGARSSYNSPLHF.

This clonotype came up once. The rearrangement joins TRBV27 to TRBJ2-7, with D possibly TRBD1 on 7 matching bases. This CDR3 has 16 amino acids. CDR1 and CDR2 from the germline V gene are MNHEY and SMNVEV (reference sequence). The V gene lost 6 bases and the J gene lost 4 bases, with 22 bases spanning the gap. The CDR3 here is CASRQGGFATGYEQYF. The CDR3 DNA reads TGTGCCAGCAGGCAGGGGGGCTTTGCGACGGGGTACGAGCAGTACTTC.

The CDR3, as DNA: TGTGCCAGCTCACCGAAGGGACAGGGGAATGGCTACACCTTC. Encoded protein: CASSPKGQGNGYTF. This chain joins TRBV18 and TRBJ1-2; TRBD1 matches 10 bases. V was pared by 3 bases and J by 6 bases, with 4 bases of the junction left unmatched. Germline V gene lookup returns CDR1 KGHSH and CDR2 LQKENI. This CDR3 contains 14 residues.

J is TRBJ2-1 and V is TRBV20-1; TRBD2 is a possible D gene (6 bases). There are 17 residues in the CDR3. Trimming removed 6 bases from V and 0 bases from J, with 21 bases in between. CDR1 and CDR2 from the germline V gene are DFQATT and SNEGSKA (reference sequence). The CDR3 DNA is TGCAGTGCAAAGAGGAGGGGCGTGATGAGCTCCTACAATGAGCAGTTCTTC. As protein: CSAKRRGVMSSYNEQFF.

The table lists this clonotype with many counts. The chain combines TRBV4-2 with TRBJ1-1; D gene ambiguous. Deletions cut 0 bases from V and 0 bases from J, with 8 bases between. Germline V lookup: CDR1 LGHNA, CDR2 YNFKEQ. The CDR3 consists of 15 residues. CDR3 amino acids: CASSQDQALNTEAFF. For the CDR3, the DNA is TGTGCCAGCAGCCAAGACCAGGCTCTGAACACTGAAGCTTTCTTT.

This rearrangement joins TRBV20-1 to TRBJ1-1; weak D call: TRBD1 (5 bases). Germline CDR1 and CDR2: DFQATT and SNEGSKA (reference sequence). This CDR3 has 17 residues. The V end was cut by 0 bases, the J end by 0 bases, with 17 bases between. The CDR3 DNA sequence: TGCAGTGCTAGAGACAGGGTTAGAGGATCCATGAACACTGAAGCTTTCTTT. Amino acid sequence: CSARDRVRGSMNTEAFF.

This clonotype has only a few counts. The gene calls are TRBV10-3 and TRBJ2-1, with 7 bases matching TRBD1. Losses at the gene ends were 6 bases for V and 8 bases for J; bases not matched to a gene: 10. Germline values: CDR1 ENHRY, CDR2 SYGVKD. The CDR3 contains 14 residues. The CDR3 here is CAISRHRGADEQFF. CDR3 nucleotide sequence: TGTGCCATCAGCCGCCACAGGGGAGCCGATGAGCAGTTCTTC.

Concerning this clonotype itself: This may be a read error: a much more frequent sequence differs by one nucleotide. The rearrangement joins TRBV7-2 to TRBJ2-5, with TRBD2 identical over 11 bases. Germline CDR1 and CDR2: SGHTA and FQGNSA. CDR3 length: 17 residues. The CDR3 sequence is CARSLAVGTSGQETQYF. CDR3 DNA sequence: TGTGCCAGAAGCTTAGCGGTTGGGACTAGCGGCCAAGAGACCCAGTACTTC.

This chain uses TRBV19 with TRBJ2-7, with 10 bases fitting TRBD2. The V and J ends lost 3 bases and 0 bases, in that order; junction bases with no gene match: 5. Germline V CDR1 and CDR2: LNHDA, SQIVND (reference sequence). The CDR3 has 16 residues. This CDR3 reads CASSISSSGSSYEQYF. CDR3 DNA: TGTGCCAGTAGTATCAGCTCTAGCGGGAGCTCCTACGAGCAGTACTTC.

The rearrangement joins TRBV12-3 or TRBV12-4 to TRBJ2-1; 9 bases line up with TRBD1. This CDR3 is 16 amino acids long. Trimming removed 5 bases from V and 5 bases from J; junction bases left unmatched: 10. The DNA for the CDR3 is TGTGCCAGCAGTGCACACTCCGGGACAGGGAACAATGAGCAGTTCTTC. Encoded protein: CASSAHSGTGNNEQFF.

V gene TRBV7-9 combines with J gene TRBJ1-2; possibly TRBD1 for D (6 bases). The ends were cut back, 8 bases at V and 5 bases at J, with 21 bases in the middle. This CDR3 comprises 15 residues. Germline V gives CDR1 SEHNR, CDR2 FQNEAQ (reference sequence). The DNA for the CDR3 is TGTGCCAGCTACAGGGATCATTCATCGGAATATGGCTACACCTTC. Residues: CASYRDHSSEYGYTF.